This note documents a single TCR beta chain sequence. The antigen is not known. There are 15 residues in the CDR3. V lost 6 bases and J 0 bases, leaving 13 bases between the germline ends. Germline CDR1 and CDR2: SGDLS and YYNGEE. Separate cDNA molecules each had unique molecular identifiers attached to them. TCRdb reanalysed the 5' RACE reads using MiXCR and keeps one entry per CDR3 protein. The repertoire consists of fewer than 80,000 distinct CDR3 sequences, with 12% occurring once and the leading ten covering 3.9%. This sample is drawn from a study of early T cells in non-severe SARS-CoV-2 infection. In the study overall: Sequencing used unsorted whole-blood bulk RNA, so chains lack pairing.

Study-level results: Sequences matched to VDJdb favored anti-spike CD8 responses, while private and CD4 specificities were missed.

This TCR was sampled from an adult who was a healthcare worker with PCR-confirmed SARS-CoV-2 infection or an uninfected control (not recorded which). The chain employs TRBV9 and TRBJ2-1; no reliable D call. The sequenced material came from whole blood. The CDR3 DNA sequence: TGTGCCAGCACCCCATCCCATTCCTCCTACAATGAGCAGTTCTTC. This codes for CASTPSHSSYNEQFF.